The clone carrying this T cell receptor beta chain showed up just a few times. The CDR3 has 19 amino acids. V was pared by 2 bases and J by 2 bases, with 10 bases of the junction left unmatched. Germline V CDR1 and CDR2: MNHEY, SMNVEV (reference sequence). These data originate in a study of human T cells and chemical hapten exposure. TCRdb called the RACE reads again in MiXCR, with one record for every CDR3 protein. This table holds around 300,000 distinct CDR3 sequences, about 7% found once. This sample's time point: patch test 1, 2 weeks after DPC sensitization. As for treatment: therapeutic diphenylcyclopropenone sensitization with weekly scalp DPC.

This chain links TRBV27 with TRBJ2-3, with 13 bases matching TRBD2. The sample in question was whole blood, obtained in connection with sensitization to the hapten diphenylcyclopropenone (DPC). The sequence derives from a young woman with alopecia areata. Some clones in this sample may be carry-over from other donors' samples. DNA for the CDR3: TGTGCCAGCAGTTTACCGACTAGCGGGGGGCCCTCCCCCACAGATACGCAGTATTTT. It yields the protein CASSLPTSGGPSPTDTQYF.